This T cell receptor (beta chain) was captured by sequencing in a study of blood T cell repertoires in COVID-19. Study summary: There were acute and convalescent COVID-19 samples, and they came from the United States, Italy and Spain. PBMCs, B-cell-depleted T cells, or T cells were the source of the cDNA or gDNA that made up the material.

The repertoire was sequenced with immunoSEQ multiplex PCR; TCRdb's copy has only in-frame clones and lacks some. The sample yields approximately 99,000 clones, approximately 87% seen once. There are 15 residues in the CDR3. Input material: peripheral blood. This chain uses TRBV21-1 with TRBJ1-5. TRBV21-1 is recorded as a pseudogene. The TCR comes from a human donor in a cohort sampled during active COVID-19. The CDR3 sequence: CASSDDGPGNQPQHF. In DNA form, the CDR3 reads TGTGCCAGCAGCGACGACGGCCCGGGGAATCAGCCCCAGCATTTT.